Listed below are T cell receptor beta chains from one sample, sequenced in a study of T cell repertoires in cytomegalovirus infection. TCRdb reprocessed the reads via MiXCR and lists one record per CDR3 protein. The sample contains around 550,000 distinct CDR3 sequences, approximately 25% of which appear only once. Material for sequencing was PBMCs. The receptors here all came from a human donor in good health (CMV status not recorded). Some clones in this sample may be carry-over from other donors' samples. CDR3s include the opening cysteine and the closing phenylalanine or tryptophan. Each record gives: D gene, clone size, J gene, V gene, CDR3 protein, CDR3 DNA. The D gene is left open where the match is weak. For some rows the clone size is stated as once, few or many, or as a class when expanded; others skip it.

>TRBD2|many|TRBJ2-5|TRBV11-2
CASSLSRTSGQETQYF
TGTGCCAGCAGCTTGTCCAGGACTAGCGGGCAAGAGACCCAGTACTTC
>NA|many|TRBJ2-3|TRBV7-2
CASSPGGTDTQYF
TGTGCCAGCAGTCCAGGGGGGACAGATACGCAGTATTTT
>TRBD1|many|TRBJ2-1|TRBV7-6
CASSPGTGLVGSNEQFF
TGTGCCAGCAGCCCCGGGACAGGGCTTGTGGGAAGCAATGAGCAGTTCTTC
>NA|NA|TRBJ2-4|TRBV14
CASRPGTLHLFSGIQYF
TGTGCCAGCAGGCCCGGGACATTACACTTGTTCAGCGGCATTCAGTACTTC
>NA|many|TRBJ2-3|TRBV7-2
CASSRMTSGDTQYF
TGTGCCAGCAGCCGGATGACTTCTGGGGATACGCAGTATTTT
>NA|few|TRBJ1-1|TRBV7-9
CASSFGTLGWNTEAFF
TGTGCCAGCAGCTTCGGGACCCTAGGATGGAACACTGAAGCTTTCTTT
>NA|once|TRBJ2-7|TRBV18
CASSPSGVEQYF
TGTGCCAGCTCACCTTCCGGGGTTGAGCAGTACTTC
>NA|NA|TRBJ1-3|TRBV11-2
CASSLGRSAGNTIYF
TGTGCCAGCAGCTTAGGGCGGAGCGCTGGAAACACCATATATTTT
>TRBD2|NA|TRBJ2-1|TRBV7-9
CASSLYGGAYNEQFF
TGTGCCAGCAGCTTATATGGGGGGGCCTACAATGAGCAGTTCTTC
>NA|many|TRBJ1-1|TRBV7-2
CASTLAGGEAFF
TGTGCCAGCACCTTAGCCGGGGGTGAAGCTTTCTTT
>NA|few|TRBJ2-7|TRBV20-1
CSAPPGRSSYEQYF
TGCAGTGCTCCACCGGGACGTTCGTCCTACGAGCAGTACTTC
>NA|NA|TRBJ2-7|TRBV6-8
CASSHPSGPRGYEQYF
TGTGCCAGCAGCCACCCCTCGGGACCTCGGGGCTACGAGCAGTACTTC
>TRBD2|NA|TRBJ2-3|TRBV4-3
CASSQEGEGGSRDTQYF
TGCGCCAGCAGCCAAGAGGGGGAGGGAGGGAGCCGAGATACGCAGTATTTT
>TRBD1|many|TRBJ1-3|TRBV7-2
CASIDRGTGNTIYF
TGTGCCAGCATAGACAGGGGGACAGGAAACACCATATATTTT
>TRBD2|many|TRBJ2-1|TRBV7-2
CASSLNSLANYNEQFF
TGTGCCAGCAGCTTAAATTCACTAGCGAACTACAATGAGCAGTTCTTC
>TRBD2|many|TRBJ2-2|TRBV7-2
CASSPGTSGTGELFF
TGTGCCAGCAGTCCAGGGACTAGCGGGACCGGGGAGCTGTTTTTT
>NA|few|TRBJ2-3|TRBV6-2/TRBV6-3
CASRPLGRADTQYF
TGTGCCAGCAGGCCGTTGGGGCGAGCAGATACGCAGTATTTT
>TRBD1|NA|TRBJ2-7|TRBV15
CATSREGDRGHEQYF
TGTGCCACCAGCAGAGAAGGGGACAGGGGTCACGAGCAGTACTTC
>NA|many|TRBJ1-1|TRBV7-8
CASSFSGFAMNTEAFF
TGTGCCAGCAGCTTTTCGGGATTTGCAATGAACACTGAAGCTTTCTTT
>NA|NA|TRBJ1-5|TRBV6-2/TRBV6-3
CASSTDGVQAQPQHF
TGTGCCAGCAGTACCGACGGGGTACAAGCTCAGCCCCAGCATTTT
>NA|NA|TRBJ1-6|TRBV7-9
CASSMTSFRSPLHF
TGTGCCAGCAGCATGACTAGCTTCCGTTCACCCCTCCACTTT
>TRBD1|NA|TRBJ1-4|TRBV19
CASSGGTGVEKLFF
TGTGCCAGTAGTGGGGGGACAGGGGTTGAAAAACTGTTTTTT
>TRBD2|NA|TRBJ2-3|TRBV20-1
CSAWQLAGDTQYF
TGCAGTGCTTGGCAGCTAGCGGGAGATACGCAGTATTTT
>NA|NA|TRBJ2-7|TRBV7-2
CASSLGIDSYEQYF
TGTGCCAGCAGCTTAGGGATCGATTCCTACGAGCAGTACTTC
>NA|once|TRBJ2-1|TRBV19
CASSRGTPQFF
TGTGCCAGTAGCCGCGGCACTCCGCAGTTCTTC
>NA|NA|TRBJ2-1|TRBV5-6
CASSLQPDPAYNEQFF
TGTGCCAGCAGCTTGCAGCCCGACCCCGCTTACAATGAGCAGTTCTTC
>TRBD1|NA|TRBJ2-1|TRBV19
CASSPRSGQGPGEQFF
TGTGCCAGTAGTCCCAGGTCGGGACAGGGGCCAGGTGAGCAGTTCTTC
>NA|NA|TRBJ2-2|TRBV12-5
CASGADPGRTGELFF
TGTGCTAGTGGGGCCGATCCCGGTCGCACCGGGGAGCTGTTTTTT
>TRBD2|NA|TRBJ2-7|TRBV7-9
CASSPSLVAGPSYEQYF
TGTGCCAGCAGCCCGTCCCTAGTAGCGGGTCCTTCCTACGAGCAGTACTTC
>NA|few|TRBJ1-3|TRBV7-9
CASSLIGRSGNTIYF
TGTGCCAGCAGCCTCATAGGACGCTCTGGAAACACCATATATTTT
>TRBD2|few|TRBJ2-2|TRBV14
CASSRPLGLAGAWSGELFF
TGTGCCAGCAGCCGCCCACTCGGACTAGCGGGAGCATGGTCCGGGGAGCTGTTTTTT
>NA|NA|TRBJ1-2|TRBV20-1
CSASAGVNYGYTF
TGCAGTGCTAGCGCAGGGGTAAACTATGGCTACACCTTC
>TRBD1|few|TRBJ1-5|TRBV19
CACRQGINQPQHF
TGTGCCTGTCGACAGGGCATCAATCAGCCCCAGCATTTT
>NA|NA|TRBJ1-3|TRBV12-3/TRBV12-4
CASSGTSSGNTIYF
TGTGCCAGCAGTGGAACGTCCTCTGGAAACACCATATATTTT
>NA|few|TRBJ2-2|TRBV6-2/TRBV6-3
CASSYDIRGANTGELFF
TGTGCCAGCAGTTACGATATAAGGGGCGCGAACACCGGGGAGCTGTTTTTT
>TRBD2|NA|TRBJ2-3|TRBV6-6
CASSYPIKGSSGSTDTQYF
TGTGCCAGCAGTTACCCGATTAAAGGGTCTAGCGGGTCCACAGATACGCAGTATTTT
>TRBD2|NA|TRBJ2-3|TRBV15
CATSIGLAGADTQYF
TGTGCCACCTCTATTGGACTAGCGGGAGCAGATACGCAGTATTTT
>NA|NA|TRBJ2-7|TRBV7-6
CASSLAGQGHYEQYF
TGTGCCAGCAGCTTAGCGGGTCAGGGCCACTACGAGCAGTACTTC